The rows below give T cell receptor beta chains drawn from one sample of a study of blood T cell repertoires in COVID-19. Profiling relied on immunoSEQ multiplex PCR, and the TCRdb table lists in-frame clones only, not all of them. The sample holds 120,000 to 150,000 clones, approximately 87% seen once. Sequencing was done on a sample of PBMCs or T cells enriched from blood (not recorded which). Every receptor here comes from a man in his fifties or sixties in a cohort exposed to, infected with or recovered from COVID-19 (not recorded which). The CDR3 runs from the conserved cysteine through the conserved F or W. A D gene is named only where the DNA matches it firmly. Clone size is stated in some rows and not others, as once, few, many or a class when expanded.

CDR3aa	CDR3nt	v_gene	j_gene	abundance	d_gene
CASSYSSASGNTIYF	TGTGCCAGCAGTTACTCGAGCGCGTCTGGAAACACCATATATTTT	TRBV6-5	TRBJ1-3	.	.
CASSLDPSGGPTQYF	TGTGCCAGCAGTCTCGACCCTAGCGGGGGCCCGACCCAGTACTTC	TRBV6-2/TRBV6-3	TRBJ2-5	.	TRBD2
CASSEPVDSGAGGELFF	TGTGCCAGCAGTGAACCGGTGGATAGCGGTGCTGGAGGGGAGCTGTTTTTT	TRBV25-1	TRBJ2-2	.	.
CASSQETGYNQPQHF	TGCGCCAGCAGCCAAGAAACAGGGTACAATCAGCCCCAGCATTTT	TRBV4-1	TRBJ1-5	.	.
CSGGAGAGYTF	TGCAGCGGGGGGGCAGGGGCTGGCTACACCTTC	TRBV20-1	TRBJ1-2	.	.
CASSPLGAGYYEQYF	TGTGCCAGCAGTCCTCTGGGAGCTGGTTACTACGAGCAGTACTTC	TRBV6-5	TRBJ2-7	.	.
CASIDRRDGLNTEAFF	TGTGCCAGTATTGACCGGAGGGACGGATTGAACACTGAAGCTTTCTTT	TRBV19	TRBJ1-1	.	.
CASSLGTGIRQPQHF	TGTGCCAGCAGCTTGGGGACAGGGATTCGACAGCCCCAGCATTTT	TRBV5-6	TRBJ1-5	.	TRBD1
CATSDPGQGNTGELFF	TGTGCCACCAGTGACCCCGGACAGGGGAACACCGGGGAGCTGTTTTTT	TRBV24-1	TRBJ2-2	.	TRBD1
CATSDTVRGGYTF	TGTGCCACCAGTGATACAGTTCGGGGAGGCTACACCTTC	TRBV24-1	TRBJ1-2	.	.
CASSLAPGIYEQYF	TGCGCCAGCAGCTTGGCCCCCGGGATATACGAGCAGTACTTC	TRBV5-1	TRBJ2-7	.	.
CASRPRNTGELFF	TGTGCCAGCAGGCCTAGGAACACCGGGGAGCTGTTTTTT	TRBV14	TRBJ2-2	.	.
CASSLLGTGGEKLFF	TGTGCCAGCAGCTTACTCGGGACAGGGGGCGAAAAACTGTTTTTT	TRBV7-2	TRBJ1-4	few	TRBD1
CASSFASNSGANVLTF	TGCGCCAGCAGCTTCGCCAGTAACTCTGGGGCCAACGTCCTGACTTTC	TRBV5-1	TRBJ2-6	.	.